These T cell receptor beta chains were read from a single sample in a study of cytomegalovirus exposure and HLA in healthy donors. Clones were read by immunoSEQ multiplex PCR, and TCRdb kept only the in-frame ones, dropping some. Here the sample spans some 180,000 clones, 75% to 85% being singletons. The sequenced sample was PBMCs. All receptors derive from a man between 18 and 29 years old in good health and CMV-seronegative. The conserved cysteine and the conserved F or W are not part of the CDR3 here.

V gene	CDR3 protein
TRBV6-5	ASSYVSREPTGELF
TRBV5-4	ASSLQGGGELF
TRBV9	ASSPPTSGMSGEQF
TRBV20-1	SARVSRKAF
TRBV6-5	ASAWGSNYGYT
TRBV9	ASSVGPRGAGELF
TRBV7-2	ASRLAGGPVNTQY
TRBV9	ASSPTGRAWEQF
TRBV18	ASRRGSGTQNEQF
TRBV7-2	ASSYTIYAYEQY